This T cell receptor (beta chain) was sequenced in a study of cytomegalovirus exposure and HLA in healthy donors. Findings and limits, study-wide: What TCR beta sequences reportedly achieved was accurate prediction of HLA-A and HLA-B alleles in most subjects.

For this clone: Antigen: not known.

The length of the CDR3 is 11 residues. Per the germline V gene, CDR1 is GTSNPN and CDR2 is SVGIG (reference sequence). This PCR relied on a set of 60 Vbeta primers and 13 Jbeta primers. Repertoires were generated with immunoSEQ multiplex PCR, while TCRdb's copy carries only in-frame clones and drops some. The table includes roughly 190,000 clones, 65% to 80% detected once. The sequencing sample was made of PBMCs. This chain uses TRBV30 with TRBJ2-1; D is unresolved. This TCR came from a woman between 35 and 50 years old in good health and CMV-seronegative. The CDR3: CVELRYNEQFF. The CDR3 DNA is TGTGTGGAGTTGCGGTACAATGAGCAGTTCTTC.